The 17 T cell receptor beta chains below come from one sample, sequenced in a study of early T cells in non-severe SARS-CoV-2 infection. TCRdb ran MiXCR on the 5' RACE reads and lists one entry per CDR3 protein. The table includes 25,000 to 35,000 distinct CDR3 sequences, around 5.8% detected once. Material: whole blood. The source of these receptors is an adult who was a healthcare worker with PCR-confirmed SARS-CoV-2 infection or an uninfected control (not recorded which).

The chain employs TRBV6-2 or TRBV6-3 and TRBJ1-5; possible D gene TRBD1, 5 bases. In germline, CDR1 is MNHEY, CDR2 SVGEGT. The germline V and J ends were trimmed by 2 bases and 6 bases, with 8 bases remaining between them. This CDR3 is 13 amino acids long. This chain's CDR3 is CASSYVGAQPQHF. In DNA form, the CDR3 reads TGTGCCAGCAGTTACGTTGGGGCTCAGCCCCAGCATTTT.

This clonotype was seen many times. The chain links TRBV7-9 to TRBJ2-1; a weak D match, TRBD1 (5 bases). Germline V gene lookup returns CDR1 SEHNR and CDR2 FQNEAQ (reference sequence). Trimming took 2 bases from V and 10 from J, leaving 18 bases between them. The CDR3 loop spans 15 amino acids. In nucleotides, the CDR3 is TGTGCCAGCAGCTTAAGCCAAGTTAACCAGGGCGAGCAGTTCTTC. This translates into CASSLSQVNQGEQFF.

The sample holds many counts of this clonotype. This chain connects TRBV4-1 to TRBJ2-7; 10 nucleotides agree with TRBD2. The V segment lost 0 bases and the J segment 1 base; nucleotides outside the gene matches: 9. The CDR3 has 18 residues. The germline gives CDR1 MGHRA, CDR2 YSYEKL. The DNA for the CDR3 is TGCGCCAGCAGCCAAGATGGGCTAGCGGGAGTTCGATCCTACGAGCAGTACTTC. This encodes CASSQDGLAGVRSYEQYF.

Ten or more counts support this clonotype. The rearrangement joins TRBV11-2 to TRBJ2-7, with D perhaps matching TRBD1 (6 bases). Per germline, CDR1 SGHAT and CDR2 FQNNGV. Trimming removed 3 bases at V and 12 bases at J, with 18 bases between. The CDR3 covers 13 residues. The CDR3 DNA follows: TGTGCCAGCAGCTTCGACCGGGACAAATTTCCGTACTTC. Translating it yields CASSFDRDKFPYF.

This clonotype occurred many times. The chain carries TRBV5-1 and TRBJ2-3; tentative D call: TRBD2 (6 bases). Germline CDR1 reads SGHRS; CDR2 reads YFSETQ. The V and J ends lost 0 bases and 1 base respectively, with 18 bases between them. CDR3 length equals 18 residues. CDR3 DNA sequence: TGCGCCAGCAGCTTGGTAGCGGCCATCGGAGTGGGCACAGATACGCAGTATTTT. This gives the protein CASSLVAAIGVGTDTQYF.

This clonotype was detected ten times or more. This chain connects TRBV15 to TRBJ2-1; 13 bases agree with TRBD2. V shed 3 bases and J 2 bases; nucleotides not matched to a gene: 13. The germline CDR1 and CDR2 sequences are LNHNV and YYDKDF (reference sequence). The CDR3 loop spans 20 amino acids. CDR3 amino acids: CATSRFPTSGRARTYNEQFF. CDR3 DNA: TGTGCCACCAGCAGGTTTCCCACTAGCGGGAGGGCCAGGACCTACAATGAGCAGTTCTTC.

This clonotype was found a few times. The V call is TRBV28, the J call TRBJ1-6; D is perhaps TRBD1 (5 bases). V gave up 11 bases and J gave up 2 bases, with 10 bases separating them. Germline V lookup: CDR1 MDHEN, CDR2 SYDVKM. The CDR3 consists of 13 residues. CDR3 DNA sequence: TGTGCCGGGGGGTATGCCTATAATTCACCCCTCCACTTT. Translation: CAGGYAYNSPLHF.

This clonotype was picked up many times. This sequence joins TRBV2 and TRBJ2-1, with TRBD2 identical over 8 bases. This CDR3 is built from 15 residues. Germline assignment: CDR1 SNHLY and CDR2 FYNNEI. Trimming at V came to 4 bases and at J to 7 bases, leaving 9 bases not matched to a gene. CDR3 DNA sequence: TGTGCCAGCAGTGTGGGACTAGGGGGTGTGAATGAGCAGTTCTTC. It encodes CASSVGLGGVNEQFF.

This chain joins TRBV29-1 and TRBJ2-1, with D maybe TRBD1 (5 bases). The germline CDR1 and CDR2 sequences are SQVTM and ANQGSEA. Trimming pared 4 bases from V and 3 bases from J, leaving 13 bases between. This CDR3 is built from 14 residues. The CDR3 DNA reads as TGCAGCGTTGCAGCCAGGGTTCTCTACAATGAGCAGTTCTTC. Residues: CSVAARVLYNEQFF.

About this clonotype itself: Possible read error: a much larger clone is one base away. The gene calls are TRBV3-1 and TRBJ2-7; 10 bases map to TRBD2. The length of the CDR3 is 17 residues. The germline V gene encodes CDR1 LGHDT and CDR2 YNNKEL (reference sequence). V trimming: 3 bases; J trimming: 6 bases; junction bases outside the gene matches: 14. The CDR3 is CASSQGRASGSLGEQYF. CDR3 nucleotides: TGTGCCAGCAGCCAGGGGAGGGCTAGCGGGAGTCTGGGCGAGCAGTACTTC.

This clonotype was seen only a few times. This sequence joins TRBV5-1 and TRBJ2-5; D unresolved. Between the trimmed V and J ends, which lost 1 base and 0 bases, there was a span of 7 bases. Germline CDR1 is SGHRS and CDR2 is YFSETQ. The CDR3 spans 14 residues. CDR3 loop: CASSLIEYQETQYF. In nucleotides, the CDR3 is TGCGCCAGCAGCTTGATCGAGTACCAAGAGACCCAGTACTTC.

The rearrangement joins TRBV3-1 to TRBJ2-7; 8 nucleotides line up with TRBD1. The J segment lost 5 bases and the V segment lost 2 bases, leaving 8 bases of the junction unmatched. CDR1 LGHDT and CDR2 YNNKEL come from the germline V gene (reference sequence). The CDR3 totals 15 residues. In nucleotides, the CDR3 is TGTGCCAGCAGCCAACGGTGGCAGGGGGCCGACGAGCAGTACTTC. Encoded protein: CASSQRWQGADEQYF.

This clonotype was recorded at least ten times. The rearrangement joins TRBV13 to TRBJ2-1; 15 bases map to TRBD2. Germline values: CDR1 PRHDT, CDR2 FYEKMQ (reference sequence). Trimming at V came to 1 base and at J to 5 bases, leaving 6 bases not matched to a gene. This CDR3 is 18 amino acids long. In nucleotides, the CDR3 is TGTGCCAGCAGCTTAGAAGGACTAGCGGGAGGGCCTCACAATGAGCAGTTCTTC. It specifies CASSLEGLAGGPHNEQFF.

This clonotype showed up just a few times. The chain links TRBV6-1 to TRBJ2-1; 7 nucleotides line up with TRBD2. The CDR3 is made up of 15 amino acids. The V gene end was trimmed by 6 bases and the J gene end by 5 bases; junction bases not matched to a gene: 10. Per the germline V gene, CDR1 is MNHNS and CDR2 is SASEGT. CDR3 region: CASRAYGLVNNEQFF. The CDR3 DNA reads TGTGCCAGCAGGGCCTACGGACTAGTGAACAATGAGCAGTTCTTC.

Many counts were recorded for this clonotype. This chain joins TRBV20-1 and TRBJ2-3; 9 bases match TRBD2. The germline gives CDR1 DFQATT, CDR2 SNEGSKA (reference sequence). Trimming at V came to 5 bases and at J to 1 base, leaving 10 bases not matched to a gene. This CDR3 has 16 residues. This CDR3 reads CSAPPFSGGGTDTQYF. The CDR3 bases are TGCAGTGCTCCCCCTTTTAGCGGGGGCGGCACAGATACGCAGTATTTT.

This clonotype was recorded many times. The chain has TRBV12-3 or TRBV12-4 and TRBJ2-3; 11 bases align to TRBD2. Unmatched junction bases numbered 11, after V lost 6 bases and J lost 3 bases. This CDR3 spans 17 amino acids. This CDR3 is CASRSSGTSGPTDTQYF. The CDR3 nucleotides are TGTGCCAGCAGATCCTCCGGGACTAGCGGCCCAACAGATACGCAGTATTTT.

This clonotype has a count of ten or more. In DNA form, the CDR3 reads TGTGCCAGCAGCTCGGGACTCCCGAGGACTGAAGCTTTCTTT. Encoded protein: CASSSGLPRTEAFF. This chain links TRBV12-3 or TRBV12-4 with TRBJ1-1; possibly TRBD1 for D (5 bases). The CDR3 extends over 14 amino acids. V was shortened by 6 bases and J by 5 bases, with 16 bases between the two germline ends.